This T cell receptor beta chain was profiled in a study of a mutant IDH1 vaccine in newly diagnosed glioma. CDR1 SGHTA and CDR2 FQGNSA come from the germline V gene. The CDR3 has 14 residues. Trimming at V came to 5 bases and at J to 3 bases, leaving 5 bases not matched to a gene. As to this clone: Its antigen is not identified.

Measured with immunoSEQ multiplex PCR; TCRdb has only the in-frame clones, and not every one. The repertoire holds 20,000 to 25,000 clones, with just under 90% as singletons. Time point specified: week 11, during vaccination. It was 300 ug of mutant IDH1 20-mer peptide that made up each vaccine dose, given with topical imiquimod. V is TRBV7-2 and J is TRBJ2-7, with 9 bases aligning to TRBD1. The sequence was collected from a woman in her 40s with glioma. Source: PBMCs, taken from a glioma patient whose treatment included an IDH1 peptide vaccine. In nucleotides, the CDR3 is TGTGCCAGCAGCACGTGGACAGGGGACTACGAGCAGTACTTC. Encoded protein: CASSTWTGDYEQYF.